The rows below give T cell receptor beta chains drawn from one sample of a study of blood T cell repertoires in COVID-19. Generated by immunoSEQ multiplex PCR, the TCRdb table keeps only in-frame clones and is missing some. The sample comprises 120,000 to 150,000 clones, roughly four fifths of which are singletons, and approximately 9.2% rests with the top ten. The specimen sequenced was peripheral blood. The receptors derive from a human donor with acute or convalescent COVID-19. The donor label of this sample is uncertain. Each CDR3 is given with its conserved first and last residue. The order of the fields is V gene, clone size, J gene, CDR3 length, D gene, CDR3 protein, CDR3 DNA. The D gene is left open where the match is weak. Not all rows give a size; the values are once, few, many and, for expanded clones, a class.

V gene: TRBV3-1/TRBV3-2; clone size: NA; J gene: TRBJ1-1; CDR3 length: 13; D gene: NA; CDR3 protein: CASSYSGFTEAFF; CDR3 DNA: TGTGCCAGCAGCTACTCAGGTTTCACTGAAGCTTTCTTT
V gene: TRBV27; clone size: NA; J gene: TRBJ1-5; CDR3 length: 16; D gene: NA; CDR3 protein: CASSLGADNSNQPQHF; CDR3 DNA: TGTGCCAGCAGTTTAGGGGCAGATAATAGCAATCAGCCCCAGCATTTT
V gene: TRBV18; clone size: NA; J gene: TRBJ1-3; CDR3 length: 16; D gene: NA; CDR3 protein: CASSADSRRSGNTIYF; CDR3 DNA: TGTGCCAGCTCAGCGGACAGCCGCCGCTCTGGAAACACCATATATTTT
V gene: TRBV9; clone size: NA; J gene: TRBJ2-1; CDR3 length: 20; D gene: TRBD2; CDR3 protein: CASSAPTGTSGVSSYNEQFF; CDR3 DNA: TGTGCCAGCAGCGCTCCAACCGGGACTAGCGGTGTAAGCTCCTACAATGAGCAGTTCTTC
V gene: TRBV6-5; clone size: once; J gene: TRBJ1-2; CDR3 length: 12; D gene: TRBD1; CDR3 protein: CASSRPGGGYTF; CDR3 DNA: TGTGCCAGCAGTAGGCCAGGGGGCGGCTACACCTTC
V gene: TRBV15; clone size: NA; J gene: TRBJ1-1; CDR3 length: 15; D gene: NA; CDR3 protein: CATSRGGKFGTEAFF; CDR3 DNA: TGTGCCACCAGCAGAGGGGGCAAGTTTGGCACTGAAGCTTTCTTT
V gene: TRBV6-4; clone size: NA; J gene: TRBJ1-2; CDR3 length: 15; D gene: TRBD1; CDR3 protein: CASSDSRGPVYGYTF; CDR3 DNA: TGTGCCAGCAGTGACTCGAGGGGGCCGGTCTATGGCTACACCTTC
V gene: TRBV5-1; clone size: many; J gene: TRBJ2-2; CDR3 length: 13; D gene: NA; CDR3 protein: CASSLGLTGELFF; CDR3 DNA: TGCGCCAGCAGCTTGGGTCTCACCGGGGAGCTGTTTTTT
V gene: TRBV27; clone size: once; J gene: TRBJ1-2; CDR3 length: 20; D gene: TRBD1; CDR3 protein: CASSFPAYYRGGGLVGGYTF; CDR3 DNA: TGTGCCAGCAGTTTCCCCGCTTACTACAGGGGCGGAGGGTTAGTGGGCGGCTACACCTTC
V gene: TRBV7-7; clone size: NA; J gene: TRBJ2-3; CDR3 length: 16; D gene: TRBD2; CDR3 protein: CASSLGGAGGQDTQYF; CDR3 DNA: TGTGCTAGCAGCTTAGGAGGAGCGGGGGGGCAAGATACGCAGTATTTT
V gene: TRBV6-5; clone size: NA; J gene: TRBJ2-1; CDR3 length: 15; D gene: TRBD2; CDR3 protein: CASNRGGGRGDEQFF; CDR3 DNA: TGTGCCAGCAACCGGGGGGGCGGCCGCGGAGATGAGCAGTTCTTC
V gene: TRBV7-2; clone size: NA; J gene: TRBJ1-4; CDR3 length: 15; D gene: TRBD1; CDR3 protein: CASSRDRAQGEKLFF; CDR3 DNA: TGTGCCAGCAGCCGGGACAGGGCGCAGGGTGAAAAACTGTTTTTT
V gene: TRBV19; clone size: once; J gene: TRBJ2-6; CDR3 length: 17; D gene: TRBD1; CDR3 protein: CASSIQQGAVGANVLTF; CDR3 DNA: TGTGCCAGTAGTATCCAACAGGGGGCCGTTGGGGCCAACGTCCTGACTTTC
V gene: TRBV4-1; clone size: once; J gene: TRBJ2-1; CDR3 length: 15; D gene: NA; CDR3 protein: CASSLRLSSYNEQFF; CDR3 DNA: TGCGCCAGCAGCCTAAGACTAAGCTCCTACAATGAGCAGTTCTTC
V gene: TRBV2; clone size: few; J gene: TRBJ2-3; CDR3 length: 16; D gene: TRBD1; CDR3 protein: CASSDVGTVLRDTQYF; CDR3 DNA: TGTGCCAGCAGTGATGTTGGGACAGTTCTTAGGGATACGCAGTATTTT
V gene: TRBV30; clone size: NA; J gene: TRBJ1-3; CDR3 length: 14; D gene: NA; CDR3 protein: CAWSVRRGGNTIYF; CDR3 DNA: TGTGCCTGGAGTGTACGGAGGGGTGGAAACACCATATATTTT
V gene: TRBV11-2; clone size: NA; J gene: TRBJ2-1; CDR3 length: 16; D gene: NA; CDR3 protein: CASSSWEGEAYNEQFF; CDR3 DNA: TGTGCCAGCAGCTCCTGGGAGGGGGAGGCCTACAATGAGCAGTTCTTC
V gene: TRBV18; clone size: NA; J gene: TRBJ2-1; CDR3 length: 13; D gene: NA; CDR3 protein: CASLPIGGNEQFF; CDR3 DNA: TGTGCCAGCCTTCCTATTGGAGGCAATGAGCAGTTCTTC
V gene: TRBV4-1; clone size: NA; J gene: TRBJ2-2; CDR3 length: 14; D gene: NA; CDR3 protein: CASSLQENTGELFF; CDR3 DNA: TGCGCCAGCAGCCTCCAGGAGAACACCGGGGAGCTGTTTTTT
V gene: TRBV12-3/TRBV12-4; clone size: NA; J gene: TRBJ1-1; CDR3 length: 13; D gene: TRBD1; CDR3 protein: CASSWDRGRLAFF; CDR3 DNA: TGTGCCAGCAGTTGGGACAGGGGGCGGTTGGCTTTCTTT
V gene: TRBV11-2; clone size: NA; J gene: TRBJ1-2; CDR3 length: 14; D gene: TRBD1; CDR3 protein: CASSLGTGNYGYTF; CDR3 DNA: TGTGCCAGCAGCTTAGGGACAGGGAACTATGGCTACACCTTC
V gene: TRBV5-6; clone size: NA; J gene: TRBJ1-3; CDR3 length: 12; D gene: NA; CDR3 protein: CASSLSGNTIYF; CDR3 DNA: TGTGCCAGCAGCCTAAGTGGAAACACCATATATTTT
V gene: TRBV6-5; clone size: few; J gene: TRBJ1-3; CDR3 length: 15; D gene: TRBD1; CDR3 protein: CASSFLQGAGNTIYF; CDR3 DNA: TGTGCCAGCAGTTTCCTTCAGGGGGCTGGAAACACCATATATTTT
V gene: TRBV28; clone size: NA; J gene: TRBJ1-2; CDR3 length: 13; D gene: TRBD1; CDR3 protein: CASSLRGRYGYTF; CDR3 DNA: TGTGCCAGCAGTTTGAGGGGGCGCTATGGCTACACCTTC
V gene: TRBV5-1; clone size: NA; J gene: TRBJ2-1; CDR3 length: 12; D gene: NA; CDR3 protein: CASSSSGNEQFF; CDR3 DNA: TGCGCCAGCAGCTCCTCCGGCAATGAGCAGTTCTTC
V gene: TRBV19; clone size: NA; J gene: TRBJ1-1; CDR3 length: 16; D gene: NA; CDR3 protein: CASSSSRGGRNTEAFF; CDR3 DNA: TGTGCCAGTAGCTCTTCTAGGGGTGGGCGAAACACTGAAGCTTTCTTT
V gene: TRBV30; clone size: NA; J gene: TRBJ2-2; CDR3 length: 15; D gene: NA; CDR3 protein: CAWRRPGAGTGELFF; CDR3 DNA: TGTGCCTGGAGGCGTCCGGGAGCCGGCACCGGGGAGCTGTTTTTT
V gene: TRBV9; clone size: NA; J gene: TRBJ2-2; CDR3 length: 14; D gene: NA; CDR3 protein: CASSPSRFTGELFF; CDR3 DNA: TGTGCCAGCAGCCCCTCCAGGTTCACCGGGGAGCTGTTTTTT
V gene: TRBV24-1; clone size: NA; J gene: TRBJ2-7; CDR3 length: 14; D gene: TRBD1; CDR3 protein: CATRESGGSYEQYF; CDR3 DNA: TGTGCCACCAGAGAATCAGGGGGTTCCTACGAGCAGTACTTC
V gene: TRBV19; clone size: few; J gene: TRBJ2-4; CDR3 length: 14; D gene: NA; CDR3 protein: CASSISRGSNIQYF; CDR3 DNA: TGTGCCAGTAGTATATCTCGGGGTTCGAACATTCAGTACTTC
V gene: TRBV10-1; clone size: NA; J gene: TRBJ2-3; CDR3 length: 14; D gene: TRBD2; CDR3 protein: CASSRAGAGDTQYF; CDR3 DNA: TGCGCCAGCAGCCGAGCGGGGGCAGGGGATACGCAGTATTTT
V gene: TRBV19; clone size: NA; J gene: TRBJ2-2; CDR3 length: 18; D gene: TRBD2; CDR3 protein: CASSSRLAGGKNTGELFF; CDR3 DNA: TGTGCCAGTAGTTCCCGACTAGCGGGGGGGAAGAACACCGGGGAGCTGTTTTTT
V gene: TRBV18; clone size: NA; J gene: TRBJ1-2; CDR3 length: 12; D gene: NA; CDR3 protein: CASSPVSGTVTF; CDR3 DNA: TGTGCCAGCTCACCAGTGAGCGGGACTGTCACCTTC
V gene: TRBV6-5; clone size: NA; J gene: TRBJ1-2; CDR3 length: 13; D gene: TRBD1; CDR3 protein: CASSQGGYEGYTF; CDR3 DNA: TGTGCCAGCAGCCAGGGGGGTTATGAGGGCTACACCTTC
V gene: TRBV11-2; clone size: NA; J gene: TRBJ2-3; CDR3 length: 12; D gene: NA; CDR3 protein: CASSLGGDTQYF; CDR3 DNA: TGTGCCAGCAGCTTAGGAGGAGATACGCAGTATTTT
V gene: TRBV10-1; clone size: NA; J gene: TRBJ1-1; CDR3 length: 14; D gene: NA; CDR3 protein: CASSEWQGQLVAFF; CDR3 DNA: TGCGCCAGCAGTGAGTGGCAGGGCCAGTTGGTCGCTTTCTTT
V gene: TRBV11-2; clone size: NA; J gene: TRBJ1-3; CDR3 length: 14; D gene: NA; CDR3 protein: CASSHEPSGNTIYF; CDR3 DNA: TGTGCCAGCAGCCATGAGCCGTCTGGAAACACCATATATTTT
V gene: TRBV20-1; clone size: NA; J gene: TRBJ1-1; CDR3 length: 16; D gene: TRBD1; CDR3 protein: CSASPPGQALNTEAFF; CDR3 DNA: TGCAGTGCTAGTCCCCCGGGACAGGCCCTGAACACTGAAGCTTTCTTT
V gene: TRBV15; clone size: NA; J gene: TRBJ1-2; CDR3 length: 14; D gene: NA; CDR3 protein: CATSRPGLVTSYTF; CDR3 DNA: TGTGCCACCAGCAGACCAGGCCTCGTCACGAGCTACACCTTC
V gene: TRBV7-2; clone size: NA; J gene: TRBJ1-1; CDR3 length: 12; D gene: TRBD1; CDR3 protein: CASSFDRAEAFF; CDR3 DNA: TGTGCCAGCAGCTTCGACAGGGCTGAAGCTTTCTTT
V gene: TRBV7-9; clone size: NA; J gene: TRBJ2-1; CDR3 length: 13; D gene: NA; CDR3 protein: CASSLVSRNEQFF; CDR3 DNA: TGTGCCAGCAGCTTAGTGAGCAGGAATGAGCAGTTCTTC
V gene: TRBV4-1; clone size: few; J gene: TRBJ1-2; CDR3 length: 15; D gene: NA; CDR3 protein: CASSQDTWRGGGYTF; CDR3 DNA: TGCGCCAGCAGCCAAGATACGTGGAGGGGAGGGGGCTACACCTTC
V gene: TRBV19; clone size: NA; J gene: TRBJ1-4; CDR3 length: 14; D gene: NA; CDR3 protein: CASSIRRANEKLFF; CDR3 DNA: TGTGCCAGTAGTATCCGGCGGGCTAATGAAAAACTGTTTTTT
V gene: TRBV6-1; clone size: NA; J gene: TRBJ2-2; CDR3 length: 16; D gene: TRBD1; CDR3 protein: CASSEPRTGGTGELFF; CDR3 DNA: TGTGCCAGCAGTGAACCAAGGACAGGGGGCACCGGGGAGCTGTTTTTT
V gene: TRBV9; clone size: NA; J gene: TRBJ1-1; CDR3 length: 16; D gene: TRBD1; CDR3 protein: CASSSPGTGEGTEAFF; CDR3 DNA: TGTGCCAGCAGCTCACCCGGAACAGGGGAAGGCACTGAAGCTTTCTTT
V gene: TRBV20-1; clone size: NA; J gene: TRBJ1-1; CDR3 length: 11; D gene: NA; CDR3 protein: CSAVRGTEAFF; CDR3 DNA: TGCAGTGCCGTCAGGGGCACTGAAGCTTTCTTT
V gene: TRBV3-1/TRBV3-2; clone size: NA; J gene: TRBJ1-2; CDR3 length: 16; D gene: TRBD1; CDR3 protein: CASSRPGTGGSDGYTF; CDR3 DNA: TGTGCCAGCAGCCGTCCCGGGACAGGGGGCAGCGATGGCTACACCTTC
V gene: TRBV11-3; clone size: NA; J gene: TRBJ1-1; CDR3 length: 13; D gene: NA; CDR3 protein: CASSLAYDTEAFF; CDR3 DNA: TGTGCCAGCAGCTTAGCCTATGACACTGAAGCTTTCTTT
V gene: TRBV5-1; clone size: NA; J gene: TRBJ2-5; CDR3 length: 14; D gene: NA; CDR3 protein: CASSFGQPPETQYF; CDR3 DNA: TGCGCCAGCAGCTTCGGACAGCCTCCAGAGACCCAGTACTTC
V gene: TRBV6-5; clone size: NA; J gene: TRBJ1-1; CDR3 length: 13; D gene: NA; CDR3 protein: CASITDKNTEAFF; CDR3 DNA: TGTGCCAGCATCACGGACAAGAACACTGAAGCTTTCTTT
V gene: TRBV7-2; clone size: NA; J gene: TRBJ2-1; CDR3 length: 17; D gene: NA; CDR3 protein: CASSLGLASRSYNEQFF; CDR3 DNA: TGTGCCAGCAGCTTAGGTTTAGCTAGCCGGTCCTACAATGAGCAGTTCTTC
V gene: TRBV9; clone size: once; J gene: TRBJ2-3; CDR3 length: 15; D gene: TRBD2; CDR3 protein: CASSAFGGGTDTQYF; CDR3 DNA: TGTGCCAGCAGCGCCTTCGGGGGGGGGACAGATACGCAGTATTTT